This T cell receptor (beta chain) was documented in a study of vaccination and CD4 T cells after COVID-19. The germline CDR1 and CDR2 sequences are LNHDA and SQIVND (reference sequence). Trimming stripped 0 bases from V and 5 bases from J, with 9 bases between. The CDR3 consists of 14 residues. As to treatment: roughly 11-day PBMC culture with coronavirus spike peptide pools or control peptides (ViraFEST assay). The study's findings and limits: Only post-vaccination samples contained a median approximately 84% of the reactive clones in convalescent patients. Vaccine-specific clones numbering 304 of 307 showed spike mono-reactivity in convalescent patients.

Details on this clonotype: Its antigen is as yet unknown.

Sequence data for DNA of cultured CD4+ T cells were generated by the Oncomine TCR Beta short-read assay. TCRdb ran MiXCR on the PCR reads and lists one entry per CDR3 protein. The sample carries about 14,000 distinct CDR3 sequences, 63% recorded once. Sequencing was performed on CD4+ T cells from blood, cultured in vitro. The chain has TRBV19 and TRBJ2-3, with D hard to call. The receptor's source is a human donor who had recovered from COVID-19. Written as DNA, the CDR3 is TGTGCCAGTAGTATAGATCAAGGTGTAGATACGCAGTATTTT. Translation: CASSIDQGVDTQYF. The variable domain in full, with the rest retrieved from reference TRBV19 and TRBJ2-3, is DGGITQSPKYLFRKEGQNVTLSCEQNLNHDAMYWYRQDPGQGLRLIYYSQIVNDFQKGDIAEGYSVSREKKESFPLTVTSAQKNPTAFYLCASSIDQGVDTQYFGPGTRLTVL.